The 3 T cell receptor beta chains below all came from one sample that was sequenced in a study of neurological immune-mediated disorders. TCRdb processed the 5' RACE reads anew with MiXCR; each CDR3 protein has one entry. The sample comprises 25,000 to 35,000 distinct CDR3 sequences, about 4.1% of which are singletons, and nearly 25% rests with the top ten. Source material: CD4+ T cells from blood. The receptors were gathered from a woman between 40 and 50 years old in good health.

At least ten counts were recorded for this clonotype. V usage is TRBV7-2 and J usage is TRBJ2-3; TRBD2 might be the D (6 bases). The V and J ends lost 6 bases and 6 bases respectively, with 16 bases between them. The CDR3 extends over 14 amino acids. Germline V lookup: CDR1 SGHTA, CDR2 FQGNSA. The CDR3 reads CASRGGADRDTQYF. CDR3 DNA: TGTGCCAGCAGGGGCGGGGCGGATCGCGATACGCAGTATTTT.

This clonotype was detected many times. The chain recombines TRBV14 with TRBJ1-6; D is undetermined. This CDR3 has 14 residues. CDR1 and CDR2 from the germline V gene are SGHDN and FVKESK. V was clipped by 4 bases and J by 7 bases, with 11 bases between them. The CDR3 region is CASSLVATNSPLHF. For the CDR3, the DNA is TGTGCCAGCAGCCTCGTGGCCACAAATTCACCCCTCCACTTT. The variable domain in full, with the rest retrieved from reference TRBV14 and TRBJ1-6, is EAGVTQFPSHSVIEKGQTVTLRCDPISGHDNLYWYRRVMGKEIKFLLHFVKESKQDESGMPNNRFLAERTGGTYSTLKVQPAELEDSGVYFCASSLVATNSPLHFGNGTRLTVT.

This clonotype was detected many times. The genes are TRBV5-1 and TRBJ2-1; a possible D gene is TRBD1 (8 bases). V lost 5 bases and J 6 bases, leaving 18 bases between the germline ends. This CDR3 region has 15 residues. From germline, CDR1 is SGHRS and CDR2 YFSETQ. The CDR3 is CASSGTGGGFNEQFF. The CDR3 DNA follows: TGCGCCAGCAGTGGCACAGGGGGAGGGTTCAATGAGCAGTTCTTC.